The 30 T cell receptor beta chains below all came from one sample that was sequenced in a study of cytomegalovirus exposure and HLA in healthy donors. It was with 60 Vbeta and 13 Jbeta primers that the PCR ran. Profiling relied on immunoSEQ multiplex PCR, and the TCRdb table lists in-frame clones only, not all of them. The sample yields some 130,000 clones, 75% to 90% seen once. The sequenced material came from PBMCs. These receptors originate from a woman in her thirties or forties in good health and CMV-seronegative.

This chain uses TRBV7-6 with TRBJ1-1; TRBD1 matches at 7 bases. CDR3 length equals 14 residues. From germline, CDR1 is SGHVS and CDR2 FNYEAQ. Trimming at V came to 5 bases and at J to 6 bases, leaving 9 bases not matched to a gene. CDR3 nucleotides: TGTGCCAGCAGCGGGGACAGATCCGGCCCTGAAGCTTTCTTT. This sequence encodes CASSGDRSGPEAFF.

V gene TRBV2 combines with J gene TRBJ2-6; D gene unclear. The germline V and J ends were trimmed by 4 bases and 11 bases, with 15 bases remaining between them. Germline V gene lookup returns CDR1 SNHLY and CDR2 FYNNEI. This CDR3 comprises 14 residues. The CDR3 is CASSAGRSNYVLTF. The CDR3 coding sequence is TGTGCCAGCAGTGCGGGTCGCAGCAACTACGTCCTGACTTTC.

This clone was seen only a few times. The chain uses TRBV10-2 and TRBJ1-1, with D tentatively TRBD1 (6 bases). Germline CDR1 is WSHSY and CDR2 is SAAADI. This CDR3 region has 13 residues. V lost 3 bases, J lost 1 base, and 6 bases lay in between. CDR3 in amino acids: CASSEQGNTEAFF. Written as DNA, the CDR3 is TGCGCCAGCAGTGAACAGGGGAACACTGAAGCTTTCTTT.

This clone has only a few counts. The chain couples TRBV6-5 to TRBJ1-5; 8 nucleotides line up with TRBD1. This CDR3 has 15 residues. V trimming: 4 bases; J trimming: 4 bases; junction bases outside the gene matches: 6. The germline CDR1 and CDR2 sequences are MNHEY and SVGAGI. The DNA of the CDR3 is TGTGCCAGCAGTTTAGACGGGACAGGAAATCAGCCCCAGCATTTT. Protein: CASSLDGTGNQPQHF.

The chain has TRBV25-1 and TRBJ2-5; possibly TRBD1 for D (6 bases). Germline CDR1 and CDR2: MGHDK and SYGVNS. With 7 bases removed from V and 10 bases from J, the gap between germline ends came to 19 bases. CDR3 length: 13 residues. The CDR3, as DNA: TGTGCCAGCACCCCAGGGCAGGGGCTTAACCAGTACTTC. Encoded protein: CASTPGQGLNQYF.

The chain combines TRBV19 with TRBJ2-7, with D uncertain. Germline lookup yields CDR1 LNHDA and CDR2 SQIVND (reference sequence). Trimming took 5 bases from V and 0 from J, leaving 11 bases between them. This CDR3 has 14 amino acids. The CDR3 protein is CASSDLLNSYEQYF. For the CDR3, the DNA is TGTGCCAGTAGTGACTTACTTAACTCCTACGAGCAGTACTTC. Using reference TRBV19 and TRBJ2-7 for the parts outside the CDR3, the full variable domain is DGGITQSPKYLFRKEGQNVTLSCEQNLNHDAMYWYRQDPGQGLRLIYYSQIVNDFQKGDIAEGYSVSREKKESFPLTVTSAQKNPTAFYLCASSDLLNSYEQYFGPGTRLTVT.

V and J are TRBV18 and TRBJ1-1, with D possibly TRBD1 on 6 matching bases. Germline V gene data show CDR1 as KGHSH and CDR2 as LQKENI. Trimming removed 8 bases from V and 2 bases from J, with 15 bases in between. The CDR3 has 14 amino acids. CDR3 sequence reads: CASAYETGNTEAFF. CDR3 bases: TGTGCCAGCGCCTACGAGACAGGAAACACTGAAGCTTTCTTT.

V usage is TRBV7-6 and J usage is TRBJ2-7, with D perhaps matching TRBD1 (5 bases). Germline V gene sequence: CDR1 SGHVS, CDR2 FNYEAQ. The V gene lost 6 bases and the J gene lost 6 bases, with 12 bases spanning the gap. This CDR3 has 12 residues. As DNA, the CDR3 is TGTGCCAGCAGTAATAGGGGTTCCGAGCAGTACTTC. As protein: CASSNRGSEQYF.

The V call is TRBV2, the J call TRBJ2-2, with D perhaps matching TRBD2 (6 bases). CDR3 size: 15 residues. The germline CDR1 and CDR2 sequences are SNHLY and FYNNEI. Trimming took off 4 bases at V and 6 bases at J, with 15 bases between the two ends. CDR3 residues: CASSGAGIGPGELFF. The CDR3 nucleotides read TGTGCCAGCAGTGGGGCGGGAATAGGGCCCGGGGAGCTGTTTTTT.

The sample holds a few counts of this clone. The V and J genes are TRBV7-2 and TRBJ2-1, with 10 bases matching TRBD2. This CDR3 is built from 15 residues. With 5 bases clipped from V and 5 bases from J, the junction kept 6 bases outside the gene matches. The germline V gene has CDR1 SGHTA and CDR2 FQGNSA. The CDR3 protein is CASSRTSGKHNEQFF. CDR3 DNA: TGTGCCAGCAGCCGTACTAGCGGGAAGCACAATGAGCAGTTCTTC.

This chain links TRBV10-3 with TRBJ1-1, with D maybe TRBD1 (6 bases). Trimming removed 2 bases at V and 0 bases at J, with 16 bases between. CDR3 size: 17 residues. Germline CDR1 and CDR2: ENHRY and SYGVKD. The CDR3 sequence: CAISEAAPGTLNTEAFF. As DNA, the CDR3 is TGTGCCATCAGTGAGGCTGCCCCCGGGACATTGAACACTGAAGCTTTCTTT.

The chain carries TRBV28 and TRBJ2-2; D might be TRBD2 (5 bases). The CDR3 has 15 residues. Germline V gene data show CDR1 as MDHEN and CDR2 as SYDVKM. V was cut by 5 bases and J by 4 bases, with 14 bases left in between. DNA for the CDR3: TGTGCCAGCAGTCGCGGGCGACCCGCCACCGGGGAGCTGTTTTTT. Protein product: CASSRGRPATGELFF.

The rearrangement joins TRBV27 to TRBJ1-5, with unresolved D. V lost 11 bases and J lost 7, with 12 bases in between. This CDR3 has 11 residues. Germline V gives CDR1 MNHEY, CDR2 SMNVEV (reference sequence). CDR3 region: CASGEWQPQHF. In DNA form, the CDR3 reads TGTGCCTCCGGAGAGTGGCAGCCCCAGCATTTT.

The V call is TRBV11-1, the J call TRBJ2-7; 12 bases line up with TRBD2. J gave up 0 bases and V 4 bases, and 1 base lay outside the gene matches. Germline-derived CDR1 and CDR2 are SGHAT and FQDESV (reference sequence). The CDR3 consists of 15 residues. CDR3 sequence: CASSSSGGASYEQYF. DNA for the CDR3: TGTGCCAGCAGCTCTAGCGGGGGGGCCTCCTACGAGCAGTACTTC.

This chain connects TRBV12-5 to TRBJ1-3, with 9 bases that match TRBD1. V lost 3 bases, J lost 2 bases, and 5 bases stayed unmatched. The CDR3 is made up of 16 amino acids. CDR1 and CDR2 from the germline V gene are LGHNT and FRNRAP. The CDR3 loop reads CASGFPTGGAGNTIYF. CDR3 nucleotide sequence: TGTGCTAGTGGTTTCCCCACAGGGGGCGCTGGAAACACCATATATTTT.

The chain recombines TRBV29-1 with TRBJ2-3; 10 bases agree with TRBD2. V was clipped by 6 bases and J by 0 bases; unmatched bases: 6. The CDR3 totals 15 residues. Germline V gene data show CDR1 as SQVTM and CDR2 as ANQGSEA. DNA of the CDR3: TGCAGCGTCTCAACTAGCGGGGAAAGCACAGATACGCAGTATTTT. It codes for CSVSTSGESTDTQYF.

The chain recombines TRBV6-5 with TRBJ2-7; TRBD1 matches 11 bases. The germline gives CDR1 MNHEY, CDR2 SVGAGI. V was clipped by 5 bases and J by 0 bases; unmatched bases: 0. The CDR3 is 14 amino acids. Here the CDR3 reads CASSGTGGSYEQYF. The DNA of the CDR3 is TGTGCCAGCAGTGGGACAGGGGGCTCCTACGAGCAGTACTTC.

V is TRBV7-9 and J is TRBJ1-6; D is unresolved. The CDR3 runs 14 residues. The V gene's germline CDR1 is SEHNR and CDR2 FQNEAQ (reference sequence). V was trimmed by 7 bases and J by 8 bases, leaving 15 bases between them. This CDR3 is CASTLGRADSPLHF. Written as DNA, the CDR3 is TGTGCCAGCACCCTAGGGAGGGCGGATTCACCCCTCCACTTT.

The chain has TRBV19 and TRBJ1-2; tentative D call: TRBD1 (5 bases). Per the germline V gene, CDR1 is LNHDA and CDR2 is SQIVND (reference sequence). V was clipped by 3 bases and J by 1 base, with 12 bases between them. The CDR3 covers 15 residues. CDR3 coding DNA: TGTGCCAGTAGTATCCGTTGGGGACTTAACTATGGCTACACCTTC. It specifies CASSIRWGLNYGYTF.

As regards this clone: Germline is not matched at one junction end, which may reflect a read error. The rearrangement joins TRBV7-9 to TRBJ2-7; 9 bases are shared with TRBD2. The V gene's germline CDR1 is SEHNR and CDR2 FQNEAQ (reference sequence). This CDR3 is 13 amino acids long. The CDR3 sequence: CSSSSGLANEQYF. CDR3 DNA sequence: TGTTCCAGCAGCTCCGGACTAGCGAACGAGCAGTACTTC. Variable domain in full (rest from reference TRBV7-9 and TRBJ2-7): DTGVSQNPRHKITKRGQNVTFRCDPISEHNRLYWYRQTLGQGPEFLTYFQNEAQLEKSRLLSDRFSAERPKGSFSTLEIQRTEQGDSAMYLCSSSSGLANEQYFGPGTRLTVT.

This rearrangement joins TRBV28 to TRBJ2-7; 8 bases are a match to TRBD2. This CDR3 has 14 residues. Trimming removed 4 bases from V and 2 bases from J; junction bases left unmatched: 4. CDR1 and CDR2 from the germline V gene are MDHEN and SYDVKM. CDR3 loop: CASSYTSGTYEQYF. The DNA for the CDR3 is TGTGCCAGCAGTTATACTAGCGGTACCTACGAGCAGTACTTC.

The chain links TRBV7-9 to TRBJ2-7; D is uncertain. CDR3 length equals 12 residues. Germline V gene lookup returns CDR1 SEHNR and CDR2 FQNEAQ (reference sequence). V lost 1 base to trimming and J lost 5 bases, with 6 bases between them. CDR3 loop: CASSLGPNEQYF. CDR3 coding DNA: TGTGCCAGCAGCTTAGGGCCAAACGAGCAGTACTTC.

This clone came up once. This rearrangement joins TRBV9 to TRBJ2-3; TRBD2 might be the D (5 bases). The CDR3 sequence is 16 residues long. Germline values: CDR1 SGDLS, CDR2 YYNGEE. With 3 bases removed from V and 0 bases from J, the gap between germline ends came to 14 bases. CDR3: CASSGREGISTDTQYF. Written as DNA, the CDR3 is TGTGCCAGCAGCGGACGGGAAGGTATTAGCACAGATACGCAGTATTTT.

The J gene is TRBJ2-5, the V gene TRBV10-3; 8 bases agree with TRBD2. This CDR3 region has 15 residues. The ends lost 3 bases at V and 5 bases at J; junction bases unmatched: 8. Germline CDR1 ENHRY, CDR2 SYGVKD. CDR3 sequence reads: CAISDYGPGGETQYF. The CDR3 DNA reads TGTGCCATCAGTGACTACGGACCGGGAGGGGAGACCCAGTACTTC.

The V gene is TRBV7-2, the J gene TRBJ2-7; the match to TRBD1 covers 9 bases. The CDR3 loop spans 16 amino acids. Germline trimming cut 3 bases from V and 4 bases from J; bases unmatched to any gene: 10. The germline V gene encodes CDR1 SGHTA and CDR2 FQGNSA. The chain's CDR3 is CASSLGGEQGAYEQYF. The CDR3 DNA reads TGTGCCAGCAGCTTGGGTGGTGAACAGGGGGCTTACGAGCAGTACTTC.

The chain couples TRBV5-1 to TRBJ2-7; 7 positions match TRBD2. Germline V gene lookup returns CDR1 SGHRS and CDR2 YFSETQ. The CDR3 covers 14 residues. J lost 4 bases, V lost 5 bases, and 9 bases had no gene match. The CDR3 sequence: CASSYREVGYEQYF. Here the CDR3 DNA reads TGCGCCAGCAGTTATCGGGAGGTCGGATACGAGCAGTACTTC.

The chain joins TRBV4-3 to TRBJ2-7, with TRBD1 matching 8 bases. Trimming took 1 base from V and 2 from J; bases not matched to a gene: 4. Germline V gene lookup returns CDR1 LGHNA and CDR2 YSLEER. The CDR3 is made up of 15 amino acids. This CDR3 reads CASSQADRAAYEQYF. CDR3 nucleotide sequence: TGCGCCAGCAGCCAAGCGGACAGGGCTGCCTACGAGCAGTACTTC.

This chain's CDR3 is CASSQDGGGAGAFF. Here the CDR3 DNA reads TGTGCCAGCAGCCAAGATGGCGGGGGCGCAGGAGCTTTCTTT. The gene calls are TRBV4-2 and TRBJ1-1; D might be TRBD1 (6 bases). The CDR3 length is 14 residues. Germline V CDR1 and CDR2: LGHNA, YNFKEQ. Trimming removed 0 bases from V and 10 bases from J, with 15 bases in between.

The chain uses TRBV9 and TRBJ1-1; tentatively, D is TRBD1 (6 bases). From germline, CDR1 is SGDLS and CDR2 YYNGEE. The CDR3 is made up of 15 amino acids. Trimming stripped 0 bases from V and 4 bases from J, with 13 bases between. The DNA of the CDR3 is TGTGCCAGCAGCGTAGTGCCCACAGGGACCACTGAAGCTTTCTTT. It encodes CASSVVPTGTTEAFF.

In DNA form, the CDR3 reads TGCGCCAGCAGCTTAGACAGGGCTTCACCCCTCCACTTT. Its protein product is CASSLDRASPLHF. The genes are TRBV5-1 and TRBJ1-6, with TRBD1 matching 7 bases. This CDR3 has 13 amino acids. Germline values: CDR1 SGHRS, CDR2 YFSETQ. Trimming took 2 bases from V and 9 from J; bases not matched to a gene: 2.